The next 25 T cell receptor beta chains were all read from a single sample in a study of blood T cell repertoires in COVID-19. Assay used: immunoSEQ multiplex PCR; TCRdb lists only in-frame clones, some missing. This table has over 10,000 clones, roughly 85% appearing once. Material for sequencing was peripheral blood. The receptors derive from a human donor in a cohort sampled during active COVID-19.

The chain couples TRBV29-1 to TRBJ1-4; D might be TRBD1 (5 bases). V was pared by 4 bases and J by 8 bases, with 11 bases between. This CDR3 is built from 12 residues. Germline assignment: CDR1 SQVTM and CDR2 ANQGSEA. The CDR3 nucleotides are TGCAGCGTTGGCAGACAGCGCGAAAAACTGTTTTTT. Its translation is CSVGRQREKLFF.

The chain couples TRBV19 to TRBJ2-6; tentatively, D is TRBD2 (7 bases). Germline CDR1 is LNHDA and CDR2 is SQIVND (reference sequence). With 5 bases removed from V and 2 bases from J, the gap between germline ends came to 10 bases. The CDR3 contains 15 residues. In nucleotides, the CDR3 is TGTGCCAGTAGTTGGGGGGGCCCTGGGGCCAACGTCCTGACTTTC. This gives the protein CASSWGGPGANVLTF.

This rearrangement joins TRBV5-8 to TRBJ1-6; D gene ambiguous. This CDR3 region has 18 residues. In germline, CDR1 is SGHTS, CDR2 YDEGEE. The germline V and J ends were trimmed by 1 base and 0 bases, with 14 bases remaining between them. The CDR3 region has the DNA TGTGCCAGCAGCTTGATCCCCGGCGGCGGCTCCTATAATTCACCCCTCCACTTT. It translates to CASSLIPGGGSYNSPLHF. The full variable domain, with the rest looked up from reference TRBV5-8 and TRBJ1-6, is EAGVTQSPTHLIKTRGQQATLRCSPISGHTSVYWYQQALGLGLQFLLWYDEGEERNRGNFPPRFSGRQFPNYSSELNVNALELEDSALYLCASSLIPGGGSYNSPLHFGNGTRLTVT.

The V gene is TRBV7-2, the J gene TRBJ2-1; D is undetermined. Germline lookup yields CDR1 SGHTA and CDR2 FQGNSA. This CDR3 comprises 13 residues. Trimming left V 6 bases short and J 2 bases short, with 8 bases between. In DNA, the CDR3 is TGTGCCAGCAGGGCATACACCTACAATGAGCAGTTCTTC. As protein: CASRAYTYNEQFF.

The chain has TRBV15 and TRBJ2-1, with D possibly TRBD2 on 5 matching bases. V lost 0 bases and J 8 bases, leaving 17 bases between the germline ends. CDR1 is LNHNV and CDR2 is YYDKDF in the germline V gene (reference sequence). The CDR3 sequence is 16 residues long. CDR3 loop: CATSRDPGIASYEQFF. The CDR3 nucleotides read TGTGCCACCAGCAGAGACCCCGGGATCGCAAGTTATGAGCAGTTCTTC.

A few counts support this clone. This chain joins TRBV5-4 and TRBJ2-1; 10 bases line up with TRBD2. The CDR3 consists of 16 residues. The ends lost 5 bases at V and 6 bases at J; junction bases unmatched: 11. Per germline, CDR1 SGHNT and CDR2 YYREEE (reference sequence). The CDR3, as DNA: TGTGCCAGCAGGCTCGCAGGGACTAGCGTGGGCAATGAGCAGTTCTTC. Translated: CASRLAGTSVGNEQFF.

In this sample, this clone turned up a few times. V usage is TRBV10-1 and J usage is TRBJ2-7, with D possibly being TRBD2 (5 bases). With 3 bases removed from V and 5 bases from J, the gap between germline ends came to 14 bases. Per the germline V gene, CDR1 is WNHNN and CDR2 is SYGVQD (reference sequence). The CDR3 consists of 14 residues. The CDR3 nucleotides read TGCGCCAGCAGTGATGGTGGGAGTAACCACGAGCAGTACTTC. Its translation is CASSDGGSNHEQYF.

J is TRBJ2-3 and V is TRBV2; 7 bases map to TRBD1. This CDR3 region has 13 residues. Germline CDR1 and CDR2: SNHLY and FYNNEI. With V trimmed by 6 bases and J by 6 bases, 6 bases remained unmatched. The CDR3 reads CASRRDRADTQYF. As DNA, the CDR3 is TGTGCCAGCAGAAGAGACAGGGCGGATACGCAGTATTTT. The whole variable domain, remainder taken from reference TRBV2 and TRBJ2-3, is EPEVTQTPSHQVTQMGQEVILRCVPISNHLYFYWYRQILGQKVEFLVSFYNNEISEKSEIFDDQFSVERPDGSNFTLKIRSTKLEDSAMYFCASRRDRADTQYFGPGTRLTVL.

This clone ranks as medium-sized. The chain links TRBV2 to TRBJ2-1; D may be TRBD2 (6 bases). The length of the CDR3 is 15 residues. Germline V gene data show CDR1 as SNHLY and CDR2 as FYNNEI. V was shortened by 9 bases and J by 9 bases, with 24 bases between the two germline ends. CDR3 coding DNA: TGTGCCAGTGGAATCGGAGGGAGTACTTCTGGTGAGCAGTTCTTC. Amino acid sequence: CASGIGGSTSGEQFF.

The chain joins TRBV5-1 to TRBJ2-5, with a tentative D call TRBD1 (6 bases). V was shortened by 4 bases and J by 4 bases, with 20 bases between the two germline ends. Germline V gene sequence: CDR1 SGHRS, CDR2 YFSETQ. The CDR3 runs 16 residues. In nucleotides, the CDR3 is TGCGCCAGCAGCCCAACCGGCCAGGGGCCAGGAGAGACCCAGTACTTC. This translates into CASSPTGQGPGETQYF. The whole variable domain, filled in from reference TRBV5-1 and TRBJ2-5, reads KAGVTQTPRYLIKTRGQQVTLSCSPISGHRSVSWYQQTPGQGLQFLFEYFSETQRNKGNFPGRFSGRQFSNSRSEMNVSTLELGDSALYLCASSPTGQGPGETQYFGPGTRLLVL.

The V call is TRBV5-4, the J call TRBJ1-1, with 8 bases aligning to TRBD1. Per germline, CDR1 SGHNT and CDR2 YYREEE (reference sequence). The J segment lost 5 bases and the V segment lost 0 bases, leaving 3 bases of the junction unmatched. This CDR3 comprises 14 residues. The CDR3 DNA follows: TGTGCCAGCAGCTTGGGACAGGGGAAAACTGAAGCTTTCTTT. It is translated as CASSLGQGKTEAFF.

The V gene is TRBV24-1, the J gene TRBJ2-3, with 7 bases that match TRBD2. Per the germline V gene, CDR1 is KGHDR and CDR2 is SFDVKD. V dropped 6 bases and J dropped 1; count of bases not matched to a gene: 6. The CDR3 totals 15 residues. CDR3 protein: CATSSGETRTDTQYF. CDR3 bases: TGTGCCACCAGTAGCGGGGAAACCCGCACAGATACGCAGTATTTT.

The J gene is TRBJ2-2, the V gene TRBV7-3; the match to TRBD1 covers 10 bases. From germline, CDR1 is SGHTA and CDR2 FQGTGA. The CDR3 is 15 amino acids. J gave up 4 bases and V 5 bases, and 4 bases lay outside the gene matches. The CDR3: CASSDRGRGTGELFF. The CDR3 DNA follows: TGTGCCAGCAGCGACAGGGGGCGCGGCACCGGGGAGCTGTTTTTT.

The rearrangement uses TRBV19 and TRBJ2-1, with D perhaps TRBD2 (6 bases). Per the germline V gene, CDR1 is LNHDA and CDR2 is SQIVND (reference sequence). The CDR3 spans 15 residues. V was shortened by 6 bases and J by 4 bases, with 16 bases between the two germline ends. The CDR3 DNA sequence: TGTGCCAGTAGGCAGGGAGGAGGTCGGTACAATGAGCAGTTCTTC. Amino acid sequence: CASRQGGGRYNEQFF. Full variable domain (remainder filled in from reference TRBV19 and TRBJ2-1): DGGITQSPKYLFRKEGQNVTLSCEQNLNHDAMYWYRQDPGQGLRLIYYSQIVNDFQKGDIAEGYSVSREKKESFPLTVTSAQKNPTAFYLCASRQGGGRYNEQFFGPGTRLTVL.

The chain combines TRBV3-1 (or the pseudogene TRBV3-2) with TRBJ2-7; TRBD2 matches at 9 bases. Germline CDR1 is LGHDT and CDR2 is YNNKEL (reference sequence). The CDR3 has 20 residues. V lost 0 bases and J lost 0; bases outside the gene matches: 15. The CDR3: CASSQERASRLADTSYEQYF. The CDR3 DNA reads TGTGCCAGCAGCCAAGAAAGGGCCAGTCGACTAGCGGATACCTCCTACGAGCAGTACTTC.

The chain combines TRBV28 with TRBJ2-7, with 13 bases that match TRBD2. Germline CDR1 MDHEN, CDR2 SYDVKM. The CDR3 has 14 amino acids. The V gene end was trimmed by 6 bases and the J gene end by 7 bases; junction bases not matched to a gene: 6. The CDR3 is CASRTSGRNGEQYF. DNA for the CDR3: TGTGCCAGCAGGACTAGCGGGAGGAACGGTGAGCAGTACTTC.

CDR3 region: CATSRVGGGDRNEQYF. For the CDR3, the DNA is TGTGCCACCAGCAGAGTGGGCGGGGGGGATAGGAACGAGCAGTACTTC. This rearrangement joins TRBV15 to TRBJ2-7, with 9 bases aligning to TRBD2. The CDR3 has 16 amino acids. CDR1 is LNHNV and CDR2 is YYDKDF in the germline V gene (reference sequence). Trimming took 1 base from V and 5 from J; bases not matched to a gene: 9.

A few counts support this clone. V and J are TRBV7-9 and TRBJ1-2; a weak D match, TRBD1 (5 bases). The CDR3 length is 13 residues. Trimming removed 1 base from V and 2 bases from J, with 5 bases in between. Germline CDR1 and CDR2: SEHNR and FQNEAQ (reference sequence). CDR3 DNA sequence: TGTGCCAGCAGCTTAGGACAGAACTATGGCTACACCTTC. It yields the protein CASSLGQNYGYTF.

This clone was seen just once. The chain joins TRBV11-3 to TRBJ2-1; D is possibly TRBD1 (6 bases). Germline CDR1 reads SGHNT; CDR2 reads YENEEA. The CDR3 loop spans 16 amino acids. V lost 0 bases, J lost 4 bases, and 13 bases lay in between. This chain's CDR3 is CASSLEHRVEYNEQFF. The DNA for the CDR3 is TGTGCCAGCAGCTTAGAACACAGGGTGGAGTACAATGAGCAGTTCTTC.

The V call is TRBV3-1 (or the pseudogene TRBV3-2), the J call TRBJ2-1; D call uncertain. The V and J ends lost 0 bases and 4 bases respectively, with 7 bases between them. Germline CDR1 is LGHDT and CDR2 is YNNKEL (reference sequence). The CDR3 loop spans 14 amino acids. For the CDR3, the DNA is TGTGCCAGCAGCCAAGATCCAGCGTACAATGAGCAGTTCTTC. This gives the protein CASSQDPAYNEQFF.

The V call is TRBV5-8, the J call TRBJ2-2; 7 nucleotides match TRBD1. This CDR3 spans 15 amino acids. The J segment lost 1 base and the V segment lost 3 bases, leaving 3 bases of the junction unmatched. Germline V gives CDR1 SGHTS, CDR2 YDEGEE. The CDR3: CASSSGQWNTGELFF. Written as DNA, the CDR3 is TGTGCCAGCAGCTCGGGACAGTGGAACACCGGGGAGCTGTTTTTT.

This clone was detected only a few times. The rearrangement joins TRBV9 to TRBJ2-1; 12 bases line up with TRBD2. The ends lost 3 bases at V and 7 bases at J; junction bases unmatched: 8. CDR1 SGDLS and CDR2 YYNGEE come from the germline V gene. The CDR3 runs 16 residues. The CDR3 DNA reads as TGTGCCAGCAGCGACCAGACTAGCGGGAGCGGGAATGAGCAGTTCTTC. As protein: CASSDQTSGSGNEQFF.

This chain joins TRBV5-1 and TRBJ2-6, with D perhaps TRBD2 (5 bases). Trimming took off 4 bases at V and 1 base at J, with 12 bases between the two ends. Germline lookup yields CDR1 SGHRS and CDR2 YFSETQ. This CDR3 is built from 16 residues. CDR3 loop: CASSTTPGSGANVLTF. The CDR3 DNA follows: TGCGCCAGCAGCACCACCCCGGGGTCTGGGGCCAACGTCCTGACTTTC.

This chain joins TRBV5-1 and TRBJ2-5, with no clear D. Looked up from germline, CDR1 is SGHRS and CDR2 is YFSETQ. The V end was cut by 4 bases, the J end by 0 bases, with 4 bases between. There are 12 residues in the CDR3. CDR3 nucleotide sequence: TGCGCCAGCAGCCTGTACCAAGAGACCCAGTACTTC. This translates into CASSLYQETQYF.

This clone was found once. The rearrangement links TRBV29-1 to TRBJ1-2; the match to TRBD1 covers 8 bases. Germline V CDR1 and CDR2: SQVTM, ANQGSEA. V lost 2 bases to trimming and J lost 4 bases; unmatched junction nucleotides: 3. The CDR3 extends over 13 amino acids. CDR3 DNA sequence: TGCAGCGTTGAACGAGGACAGGGCTATGGCTACACCTTC. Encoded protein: CSVERGQGYGYTF.